This T cell receptor (beta chain) was sequenced during a study of shared clonotypes between healthy human individuals. Selected positively for CCR7 and CD45RO-negative, naive CD8 cells excluded terminally differentiated effector memory CD45RA+ cells. Germline-derived CDR1 and CDR2 are SGHRS and YFSETQ. The CDR3 is 17 amino acids. The V and J ends lost 0 bases and 5 bases respectively, with 20 bases between them. Deep-level running was used for the assay. Each cell subset's genomic DNA was divided evenly among several immunoSEQ plates. The table came from immunoSEQ multiplex PCR; TCRdb's copy has only in-frame clones and leaves some out. This sample has hundreds of thousands of clones, with about 96% found just once. About this clone itself: Its antigen remains unidentified.

The study, taken as a whole, reports: Genetic and exposure-history diversity was limited by the few donors. Across subsets, estimated richness was generally greater for naive than for memory populations.

The V call is TRBV5-1, the J call TRBJ2-5, with D tentatively TRBD2 (5 bases). This sequence was found in a woman younger than 45 in good health. Sequences were obtained from naive CD8+ T cells sorted from blood. Written as DNA, the CDR3 is TGCGCCAGCAGCTTGGCCAGGTCGGCGGGTCCCGAGGAGACCCAGTACTTC. Protein sequence: CASSLARSAGPEETQYF.